The 10 T cell receptor beta chains listed next were all sequenced from one sample in a study of T-cell reconstitution after alpha-beta-depleted transplantation in children. Using unique molecular identifiers, the investigators prepared the TCRbeta library. TCRdb re-called the PCR reads through MiXCR, storing one row per CDR3 protein. The sample consists of about 500,000 distinct CDR3 sequences, approximately 30% of them appearing once. The sample consisted of PBMCs from the stem cell graft donor, taken from the stem cell graft. The receptors stem from a human donor who donated a stem cell graft to a child with aplastic anemia.

This clonotype was seen a handful of times. This rearrangement joins TRBV20-1 to TRBJ2-3; 10 bases are a match to TRBD2. Germline CDR1 is DFQATT and CDR2 is SNEGSKA (reference sequence). V gave up 1 base and J gave up 4 bases; unmatched junction bases: 11. This CDR3 region has 17 residues. Written as DNA, the CDR3 is TGCAGTGCTAGAGGATCCCTAGCGGGAGTTACCCCAGATACGCAGTATTTT. This translates into CSARGSLAGVTPDTQYF.

This clonotype was found many times. V is TRBV6-5 and J is TRBJ1-1; D is possibly TRBD1 (5 bases). The CDR3 runs 15 residues. The V gene lost 0 bases and the J gene lost 3 bases, with 11 bases spanning the gap. Per germline, CDR1 MNHEY and CDR2 SVGAGI. CDR3 DNA: TGTGCCAGCAGTTACTCCCAGACCAGGGACACTGAAGCTTTCTTT. This codes for CASSYSQTRDTEAFF.

This clonotype was picked up one time. This chain links TRBV5-6 with TRBJ1-5; 7 positions match TRBD1. Germline loops: CDR1 SGHDT, CDR2 YYEEEE. The CDR3 covers 15 residues. Trimming at V came to 0 bases and at J to 5 bases, leaving 5 bases not matched to a gene. The CDR3 DNA follows: TGTGCCAGCAGCTTGGAAGGGGGCAACGATCAGCCCCAGCATTTT. This gives the protein CASSLEGGNDQPQHF.

This clonotype has more than one count but fewer than ten. V and J are TRBV28 and TRBJ2-1, with 10 bases that match TRBD2. Unmatched junction bases numbered 6, after V lost 7 bases and J lost 3 bases. The CDR3 contains 15 residues. CDR1 is MDHEN, CDR2 SYDVKM, per germline. The CDR3 is CASISRTSGYNEQFF. CDR3 bases: TGTGCCAGCATTTCGAGGACTAGCGGCTACAATGAGCAGTTCTTC. The complete variable domain, with remaining parts taken from reference TRBV28 and TRBJ2-1, reads DVKVTQSSRYLVKRTGEKVFLECVQDMDHENMFWYRQDPGLGLRLIYFSYDVKMKEKGDIPEGYSVSREKKERFSLILESASTNQTSMYLCASISRTSGYNEQFFGPGTRLTVL.

The chain combines TRBV12-3 or TRBV12-4 with TRBJ2-1; 9 nucleotides line up with TRBD2. The CDR3 length is 14 residues. Germline trimming cut 4 bases from V and 9 bases from J; bases unmatched to any gene: 7. The CDR3 here is CASSSSLAGTEQFF. The CDR3, as DNA: TGTGCCAGCAGTTCGTCCCTAGCGGGGACTGAGCAGTTCTTC.

This clonotype was counted only a few times. This chain joins TRBV5-1 and TRBJ2-2, with D unresolved. The CDR3 is made up of 13 amino acids. V was pared by 0 bases and J by 8 bases, with 8 bases between. Per the germline V gene, CDR1 is SGHRS and CDR2 is YFSETQ. The CDR3 is CASSLGQTGELFF. CDR3 coding DNA: TGCGCCAGCAGCTTGGGGCAGACAGGGGAGCTGTTTTTT.

The chain uses TRBV27 and TRBJ2-7; D possibly matches TRBD1 or TRBD2 (5 bases each). The CDR3 runs to 16 residues. Germline CDR1 is MNHEY and CDR2 is SMNVEV (reference sequence). Trimming stripped 4 bases from V and 3 bases from J, with 19 bases between. CDR3 in amino acids: CASSSSGTGGGYEQYF. The CDR3 DNA reads TGTGCCAGCAGTTCTTCCGGGACCGGTGGGGGCTACGAGCAGTACTTC.

This clonotype was seen more than once but under ten times. The rearrangement links TRBV11-2 to TRBJ2-1, with 8 bases matching TRBD2. Trimming at V came to 3 bases and at J to 4 bases, leaving 5 bases not matched to a gene. CDR1 and CDR2 from the germline V gene are SGHAT and FQNNGV. The CDR3 consists of 15 residues. This chain's CDR3 is CASSFTSGQYNEQFF. Written as DNA, the CDR3 is TGTGCCAGCAGCTTTACTAGCGGCCAATACAATGAGCAGTTCTTC.

The V gene is TRBV24-1, the J gene TRBJ2-7; weak D call: TRBD1 (6 bases). V lost 2 bases to trimming and J lost 2 bases, with 12 bases between them. Germline V gives CDR1 KGHDR, CDR2 SFDVKD. The CDR3 has 15 amino acids. In nucleotides, the CDR3 is TGTGCCACCAGTGATTCAGGACAGCTACCCTACGAGCAGTACTTC. Its protein product is CATSDSGQLPYEQYF.

The rearrangement uses TRBV5-1 and TRBJ2-1; D gene unclear. Germline loops: CDR1 SGHRS, CDR2 YFSETQ. V was cut by 4 bases and J by 8 bases, with 13 bases left in between. CDR3 length: 13 residues. The CDR3 loop is CASSLGPLDEQFF. The CDR3 nucleotides read TGCGCCAGCAGCCTAGGACCCCTCGATGAGCAGTTCTTC.